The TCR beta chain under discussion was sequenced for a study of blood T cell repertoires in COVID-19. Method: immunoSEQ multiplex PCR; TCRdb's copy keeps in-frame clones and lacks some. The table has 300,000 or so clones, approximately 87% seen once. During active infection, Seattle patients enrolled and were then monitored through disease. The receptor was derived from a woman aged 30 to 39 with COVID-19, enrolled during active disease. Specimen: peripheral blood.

In nucleotides, the CDR3 is TGCGCCAGCAGCTCCAAACAGGGGGTCTACGAGCAGTACTTC. This gives the protein CASSSKQGVYEQYF. This chain connects TRBV5-1 to TRBJ2-7; 8 bases are a match to TRBD1. The germline gives CDR1 SGHRS, CDR2 YFSETQ. The CDR3 runs 14 residues. The V gene end was trimmed by 3 bases and the J gene end by 3 bases; junction bases not matched to a gene: 5. The whole variable domain, filled in from reference TRBV5-1 and TRBJ2-7, reads KAGVTQTPRYLIKTRGQQVTLSCSPISGHRSVSWYQQTPGQGLQFLFEYFSETQRNKGNFPGRFSGRQFSNSRSEMNVSTLELGDSALYLCASSSKQGVYEQYFGPGTRLTVT.